The 30 T cell receptor beta chains reported below all come from one sample, sequenced in a study of blood T cell repertoires in COVID-19. Sequencing used immunoSEQ multiplex PCR; TCRdb keeps in-frame clones, though not all of them. The profile shows about 64,000 clones, 70% to 85% of them singletons. Sequencing used peripheral blood. The receptor source for this set is a man at least 80 years old with acute or convalescent COVID-19.

This chain connects TRBV5-1 to TRBJ2-1; 8 bases align to TRBD2. V lost 0 bases to trimming and J lost 7 bases; unmatched junction nucleotides: 9. This CDR3 region has 16 residues. Germline V gene sequence: CDR1 SGHRS, CDR2 YFSETQ. CDR3 protein: CASSLGPTSAKNEQFF. The CDR3 bases are TGCGCCAGCAGCTTGGGACCGACTAGCGCGAAGAATGAGCAGTTCTTC.

V usage is TRBV29-1 and J usage is TRBJ2-1; the D is unclear. This CDR3 is 10 amino acids long. Between the trimmed V and J ends, which lost 2 bases and 15 bases, there was a span of 11 bases. Per germline, CDR1 SQVTM and CDR2 ANQGSEA. CDR3 protein: CSVEPTARFF. CDR3 coding DNA: TGCAGCGTTGAACCTACAGCAAGGTTCTTC.

Concerning this clone: This specimen includes other DNA sequences encoding the same CDR3. V is TRBV7-8 and J is TRBJ1-6; 7 nucleotides align to TRBD1. This CDR3 comprises 15 residues. V was clipped by 6 bases and J by 8 bases; unmatched bases: 10. The germline CDR1 and CDR2 sequences are SGHVS and FQNEAQ. The DNA for the CDR3 is TGTGCCAGCAGTCGGGACAGAGGCCAAGATTCACCCCTCCACTTT. Translated: CASSRDRGQDSPLHF. Based on the CDR3 plus reference TRBV7-8 and TRBJ1-6, the full variable domain is GAGVSQSPRYKVAKRGQDVALRCDPISGHVSLFWYQQALGQGPEFLTYFQNEAQLDKSGLPSDRFFAERPEGSVSTLKIQRTQQEDSAVYLCASSRDRGQDSPLHFGNGTRLTVT.

This chain links TRBV12-3 or TRBV12-4 with TRBJ2-5, with D possibly being TRBD2 (5 bases). V was cut by 8 bases and J by 5 bases, with 9 bases left in between. This CDR3 spans 11 amino acids. The CDR3 bases are TGTGCCAGCGGGAGTTGGGAGACCCAGTACTTC. Translation: CASGSWETQYF.

This chain links TRBV7-9 with TRBJ2-1, with 12 positions matching TRBD2. The CDR3 length is 16 residues. Trimming took 5 bases from V and 9 from J; bases not matched to a gene: 11. CDR1 and CDR2 (germline): SEHNR, FQNEAQ (reference sequence). CDR3 nucleotides: TGTGCCAGCAGCCTCGATCTAGCGGGAGGGCCTTTTGAGCAGTTCTTC. The encoded protein is CASSLDLAGGPFEQFF.

V is TRBV3-1 (or the pseudogene TRBV3-2) and J is TRBJ2-2; D remains ambiguous. The V gene's germline CDR1 is LGHDT and CDR2 YNNKEL (reference sequence). The CDR3 is 15 residues long. V gave up 4 bases and J gave up 7 bases, with 16 bases separating them. The CDR3 DNA reads as TGTGCCAGCAGCCGGAGACTGTTTCCCCTCGGGGAGCTGTTTTTT. It specifies CASSRRLFPLGELFF.

The J gene is TRBJ2-1, the V gene TRBV24-1, with 9 bases aligning to TRBD1. V lost 8 bases, J lost 6 bases, and 10 bases stayed unmatched. Germline CDR1 KGHDR, CDR2 SFDVKD. CDR3 size: 15 residues. In nucleotides, the CDR3 is TGTGCCACCACTAATGGAGGGACAGGGTCCAATGAGCAGTTCTTC. Protein: CATTNGGTGSNEQFF.

The chain carries TRBV19 and TRBJ1-1; D perhaps matches TRBD1 (5 bases). V lost 1 base, J lost 10 bases, and 22 bases lay in between. This CDR3 contains 16 residues. Germline V gives CDR1 LNHDA, CDR2 SQIVND (reference sequence). For the CDR3, the DNA is TGTGCCAGTAGTATAGGAGGCCCCGGGGCCCCGCGGGGAGCTTTCTTT. Translation gives CASSIGGPGAPRGAFF. Supplemented by reference TRBV19 and TRBJ1-1, the full variable domain reads DGGITQSPKYLFRKEGQNVTLSCEQNLNHDAMYWYRQDPGQGLRLIYYSQIVNDFQKGDIAEGYSVSREKKESFPLTVTSAQKNPTAFYLCASSIGGPGAPRGAFFGQGTRLTVV.

This clone was seen once. V gene TRBV11-3 combines with J gene TRBJ1-2; D gene uncertain. The CDR3 consists of 15 residues. Deletions cut 4 bases from V and 4 bases from J, with 16 bases between. Looked up from germline, CDR1 is SGHNT and CDR2 is YENEEA. The CDR3 bases are TGTGCCAGCAGCTCTGGCGCAGACATGGGCTATGGCTACACCTTC. Translated, it gives CASSSGADMGYGYTF.

The chain has TRBV13 and TRBJ1-1, with 9 bases fitting TRBD1. CDR1 PRHDT and CDR2 FYEKMQ come from the germline V gene (reference sequence). Trimming removed 3 bases from V and 6 bases from J; junction bases left unmatched: 5. The CDR3 has 14 amino acids. The CDR3 spells CASSLGQGTAEAFF. The CDR3 DNA follows: TGTGCCAGCAGCTTGGGACAGGGAACGGCTGAAGCTTTCTTT.

Details on this clone: The sample carries other DNA sequences with the same CDR3. The J gene is TRBJ1-1, the V gene TRBV5-1; D unclear. Germline values: CDR1 SGHRS, CDR2 YFSETQ. V shed 2 bases and J shed 0 bases, with 5 bases lying between them. This CDR3 comprises 13 residues. The CDR3 loop is CASSLTVNTEAFF. CDR3 sequence (DNA): TGCGCCAGCAGCTTAACGGTGAACACTGAAGCTTTCTTT.

This clone was counted only a few times. The chain links TRBV7-8 to TRBJ2-2, with D possibly matching TRBD1 (6 bases). Trimming took 1 base from V and 6 from J, leaving 15 bases between them. Germline CDR1 reads SGHVS; CDR2 reads FQNEAQ. This CDR3 has 16 residues. CDR3 region: CASSLEGQTTPGELFF. The DNA of the CDR3 is TGTGCCAGCAGCTTAGAGGGACAAACAACACCCGGGGAGCTGTTTTTT.

V gene TRBV5-1 combines with J gene TRBJ2-1; 14 bases match TRBD2. This CDR3 has 16 amino acids. Germline loops: CDR1 SGHRS, CDR2 YFSETQ. Trimming took 2 bases from V and 4 from J; bases not matched to a gene: 2. The CDR3 spells CASSFGTSGGYNEQFF. The CDR3 nucleotides read TGCGCCAGCAGCTTCGGGACTAGCGGGGGTTACAATGAGCAGTTCTTC. Full variable domain (rest looked up from reference TRBV5-1 and TRBJ2-1): KAGVTQTPRYLIKTRGQQVTLSCSPISGHRSVSWYQQTPGQGLQFLFEYFSETQRNKGNFPGRFSGRQFSNSRSEMNVSTLELGDSALYLCASSFGTSGGYNEQFFGPGTRLTVL.

The table lists this clone with a few counts. J is TRBJ1-2 and V is TRBV7-2; the match to TRBD1 covers 8 bases. Germline loops: CDR1 SGHTA, CDR2 FQGNSA. The CDR3 totals 13 residues. V trimming: 7 bases; J trimming: 8 bases; junction bases outside the gene matches: 9. In DNA, the CDR3 is TGTGCCAGCACCACCATCAGGGGGCAGGGCTACACCTTC. Protein sequence: CASTTIRGQGYTF.

This clone has more than one count but fewer than ten. The chain carries TRBV19 and TRBJ1-2, with D maybe TRBD1 (6 bases). Germline V gives CDR1 LNHDA, CDR2 SQIVND (reference sequence). With 1 base removed from V and 1 base from J, the gap between germline ends came to 19 bases. The CDR3 consists of 18 residues. The CDR3 sequence: CASSIARGGTLLNYGYTF. Here the CDR3 DNA reads TGTGCCAGTAGTATAGCCCGCGGGGGCACTTTACTTAACTATGGCTACACCTTC. The complete variable domain, with remaining parts taken from reference TRBV19 and TRBJ1-2, reads DGGITQSPKYLFRKEGQNVTLSCEQNLNHDAMYWYRQDPGQGLRLIYYSQIVNDFQKGDIAEGYSVSREKKESFPLTVTSAQKNPTAFYLCASSIARGGTLLNYGYTFGSGTRLTVV.

This chain links TRBV11-2 with TRBJ2-1, with TRBD2 identical over 10 bases. Germline V gene data show CDR1 as SGHAT and CDR2 as FQNNGV. This CDR3 has 15 amino acids. J lost 8 bases, V lost 5 bases, and 9 bases had no gene match. The CDR3 nucleotides are TGTGCCAGCAGCCCCCTGGTAGCGGGAGGCCATGAGCAGTTCTTC. It yields the protein CASSPLVAGGHEQFF.

The V call is TRBV30, the J call TRBJ2-2; possible D gene TRBD1, 5 bases. V shed 0 bases and J shed 6 bases, with 17 bases lying between them. Germline V gene data show CDR1 as GTSNPN and CDR2 as SVGIG (reference sequence). CDR3 length: 16 amino acids. CDR3 in amino acids: CAWSVLGRVYSGELFF. CDR3 nucleotides: TGTGCCTGGAGTGTACTTGGCAGGGTATATTCCGGGGAGCTGTTTTTT.

The rearrangement links TRBV2 to TRBJ1-1, with 7 bases aligning to TRBD1. The CDR3 has 13 residues. The V gene end was trimmed by 6 bases and the J gene end by 1 base; junction bases not matched to a gene: 2. Germline assignment: CDR1 SNHLY and CDR2 FYNNEI. CDR3 in DNA: TGTGCCAGCAGGTGGACAGGGAACACTGAAGCTTTCTTT. It specifies CASRWTGNTEAFF.

This clone has more than one count but fewer than ten. This rearrangement joins TRBV5-1 to TRBJ2-1, with TRBD1 matching 10 bases. Trimming removed 1 base from V and 6 bases from J; junction bases left unmatched: 10. The CDR3 is made up of 17 amino acids. The germline gives CDR1 SGHRS, CDR2 YFSETQ. The CDR3 region is CASSLRPRDRGFNEQFF. CDR3 nucleotides: TGCGCCAGCAGCTTGAGACCCCGGGACAGGGGTTTCAATGAGCAGTTCTTC.

The chain has TRBV28 and TRBJ1-2; 8 positions match TRBD1. J gave up 4 bases and V 2 bases, and 9 bases lay outside the gene matches. Germline values: CDR1 MDHEN, CDR2 SYDVKM. The CDR3 loop spans 16 amino acids. CDR3 amino acids: CASSLGTGAFVYGYTF. DNA of the CDR3: TGTGCCAGCAGTTTAGGGACAGGCGCCTTTGTCTATGGCTACACCTTC.

V and J are TRBV30 and TRBJ1-4, with D perhaps matching TRBD1 (6 bases). Germline values: CDR1 GTSNPN, CDR2 SVGIG (reference sequence). Trimming left V 2 bases short and J 8 bases short, with 15 bases between. This CDR3 spans 14 amino acids. In DNA form, the CDR3 reads TGTGCCTGGAGTCTGGGACATTTGAGGGAAAAACTGTTTTTT. Protein product: CAWSLGHLREKLFF.

The rearrangement joins TRBV30 to TRBJ2-3; tentative D call: TRBD2 (5 bases). V lost 0 bases and J lost 3, with 13 bases in between. From germline, CDR1 is GTSNPN and CDR2 SVGIG (reference sequence). The CDR3 sequence is 15 residues long. CDR3: CAWSVRSSRTDTQYF. In DNA, the CDR3 is TGTGCCTGGAGTGTACGGTCTAGCAGGACAGATACGCAGTATTTT.

This clone appeared once. The chain has TRBV20-1 and TRBJ2-7, with D possibly TRBD2 on 5 matching bases. In germline, CDR1 is DFQATT, CDR2 SNEGSKA (reference sequence). V was trimmed by 3 bases and J by 1 base, leaving 7 bases between them. The CDR3 has 12 residues. CDR3 in DNA: TGCAGTGCTAGTCCGGGGTCCTACGAGCAGTACTTC. It encodes CSASPGSYEQYF.

This chain uses TRBV11-2 with TRBJ2-1; 8 nucleotides line up with TRBD1. The CDR3 runs 18 residues. Per germline, CDR1 SGHAT and CDR2 FQNNGV. After removal of 2 bases from V and 7 bases from J, the junction contained 16 bases not matched to a gene. The CDR3 region is CASSLRISETGDRNEQFF. For the CDR3, the DNA is TGTGCCAGCAGCTTACGTATTTCCGAGACAGGGGATAGGAATGAGCAGTTCTTC.

The CDR3 region is CASKVGRDNYGYTF. In nucleotides, the CDR3 is TGCGCCAGCAAAGTCGGCAGGGATAACTATGGCTACACCTTC. The chain joins TRBV5-1 to TRBJ1-2, with D perhaps matching TRBD1 (5 bases). There are 14 residues in the CDR3. Germline assignment: CDR1 SGHRS and CDR2 YFSETQ. V was trimmed by 6 bases and J by 1 base, leaving 13 bases between them.

This rearrangement joins TRBV3-1 (or the pseudogene TRBV3-2) to TRBJ2-5; 8 positions agree with TRBD1. The V segment lost 4 bases and the J segment 2 bases; nucleotides outside the gene matches: 6. CDR3 size: 15 residues. Germline V lookup: CDR1 LGHDT, CDR2 YNNKEL (reference sequence). As DNA, the CDR3 is TGTGCCAGCAGCCGACGGACAGGGCTGCAAGAGACCCAGTACTTC. Its translation is CASSRRTGLQETQYF.

The chain is built from TRBV19 and TRBJ1-1, with a possible D match to TRBD1 (6 bases). The CDR3 runs 14 residues. Germline CDR1 is LNHDA and CDR2 is SQIVND (reference sequence). V dropped 9 bases and J dropped 1 base, with 15 bases sitting between them. The DNA for the CDR3 is TGTGCCAGCCTACAGGGAGCAAGGAACACTGAAGCTTTCTTT. Protein product: CASLQGARNTEAFF.

The V gene is TRBV24-1, the J gene TRBJ2-1; D gene uncertain. V was shortened by 0 bases and J by 7 bases, with 9 bases between the two germline ends. The CDR3 is 14 amino acids. Germline loops: CDR1 KGHDR, CDR2 SFDVKD. Here the CDR3 DNA reads TGTGCCACCAGTGATTTGTTTGCGTCGAATGAGCAGTTCTTC. It codes for CATSDLFASNEQFF.

The chain combines TRBV5-4 with TRBJ2-2; maybe TRBD2 (5 bases). Trimming removed 0 bases at V and 6 bases at J, with 15 bases between. Germline CDR1 is SGHNT and CDR2 is YYREEE (reference sequence). There are 16 residues in the CDR3. The chain's CDR3 is CASSLVSGESAGELFF. DNA of the CDR3: TGTGCCAGCAGCTTGGTTTCCGGGGAATCGGCCGGGGAGCTGTTTTTT.

The chain carries TRBV7-8 and TRBJ2-2; 8 bases fit TRBD1. Germline CDR1 reads SGHVS; CDR2 reads FQNEAQ. This CDR3 has 16 amino acids. J gave up 6 bases and V 4 bases, and 10 bases lay outside the gene matches. The CDR3 loop reads CASSSHAGGIAGELFF. CDR3 nucleotide sequence: TGTGCCAGCAGCTCTCACGCAGGGGGCATTGCCGGGGAGCTGTTTTTT.